This T cell receptor beta chain was captured by sequencing in a study of blood T cell repertoires in COVID-19. For the study at large: Material from acute and convalescent COVID-19 was sourced from the United States, Italy and Spain. From T cells, B-cell-depleted T cells, or PBMCs came the material, which was cDNA or gDNA.

Original analysis: Estimation of nucleated cell counts was performed using reference gene primer amplification. Method: immunoSEQ multiplex PCR; TCRdb's copy keeps in-frame clones and lacks some. Clone size and the V and J calls come from that table; the DNA yielded D and trimming. Altogether about 240,000 clones are present, more than 75% being singletons, with the ten largest covering 0.9% to 1%. This clone was counted a single time. V gave up 6 bases and J gave up 2 bases, with 8 bases separating them. This CDR3 has 14 residues. CDR1 and CDR2 (germline): LNHDA, SQIVND (reference sequence). V and J are TRBV19 and TRBJ1-6, with D uncertain. Sequencing was done on a sample of peripheral blood. The sequence derives from a middle-aged woman who had recovered from COVID-19. This chain's CDR3 is CASRIWPYNSPLHF. CDR3 nucleotide sequence: TGTGCCAGTAGGATTTGGCCCTATAATTCACCCCTCCACTTT.